A single sample gave rise to the 25 T cell receptor beta chains below, sequenced in a study of T cells after yellow fever vaccination. TCRdb fed the 5' RACE reads into MiXCR, producing one record per CDR3 protein. The data contain approximately 330,000 distinct CDR3 sequences, approximately 12% of them seen just once; the ten biggest clones take up approximately 3.4%. This specimen consisted of CD4+ T cells sorted from PBMCs, obtained 15 days after the yellow fever booster vaccination. The receptor source for this set is a young man who received the YFV17D yellow fever vaccine.

This chain connects TRBV7-9 to TRBJ2-1; the D call may be TRBD1 or TRBD2 (6 bases each). Deletions cut 1 base from V and 0 bases from J, with 10 bases between. The CDR3 consists of 16 residues. CDR1 is SEHNR, CDR2 FQNEAQ, per germline (reference sequence). The CDR3 sequence: CASSLVGGRSYNEQFF. The CDR3 bases are TGTGCCAGCAGCTTAGTAGGGGGGCGCTCCTACAATGAGCAGTTCTTC.

This chain connects TRBV6-5 to TRBJ1-1, with a tentative D call TRBD1 (6 bases). V gave up 10 bases and J gave up 4 bases, with 13 bases separating them. The germline V gene has CDR1 MNHEY and CDR2 SVGAGI. The CDR3 totals 12 residues. DNA of the CDR3: TGTGCCACCGCCGAGGGGGGCACTGAAGCTTTCTTT. This encodes CATAEGGTEAFF.

This clonotype occurred many times. This chain joins TRBV5-1 and TRBJ2-1, with TRBD2 identical over 15 bases. CDR3 size: 15 residues. Trimming at V came to 4 bases and at J to 7 bases, leaving 3 bases not matched to a gene. CDR1 and CDR2 (germline): SGHRS, YFSETQ. DNA of the CDR3: TGCGCCAGCAGCGTCGGGACTAGCGGGGGGAATGAGCAGTTCTTC. The encoded protein is CASSVGTSGGNEQFF.

This clonotype was picked up many times. The chain is built from TRBV10-2 and TRBJ2-1; the D gene is possibly TRBD2 (6 bases). The germline gives CDR1 WSHSY, CDR2 SAAADI. Trimming pared 6 bases from V and 9 bases from J, leaving 18 bases between. This CDR3 contains 14 residues. The CDR3 sequence: CASREGNTLSEQFF. The CDR3 nucleotides read TGCGCCAGCAGGGAGGGTAATACCCTTAGTGAGCAGTTCTTC.

This clonotype was detected only once. This chain connects TRBV5-1 to TRBJ2-3, with 7 positions matching TRBD2. This CDR3 comprises 16 residues. From germline, CDR1 is SGHRS and CDR2 YFSETQ. Germline trimming cut 0 bases from V and 0 bases from J; bases unmatched to any gene: 4. For the CDR3, the DNA is TGCGCCAGCAGCTTGGAGGGCGGGGGTAGCACAGATACGCAGTATTTT. It translates to CASSLEGGGSTDTQYF.

The rearrangement uses TRBV9 and TRBJ1-2; tentative D call: TRBD1 (6 bases). Germline CDR1 and CDR2: SGDLS and YYNGEE. The CDR3 is 15 amino acids. V lost 0 bases and J 5 bases, leaving 14 bases between the germline ends. CDR3 region: CASSVAIGTRYGYTF. The DNA of the CDR3 is TGTGCCAGCAGCGTAGCAATCGGGACACGATATGGCTACACCTTC.

This chain links TRBV7-2 with TRBJ2-7; 11 positions match TRBD1. V lost 2 bases to trimming and J lost 4 bases; unmatched junction nucleotides: 10. This CDR3 contains 17 residues. Germline values: CDR1 SGHTA, CDR2 FQGNSA. The CDR3 sequence: CASSLYDYGDRGYEQYF. DNA for the CDR3: TGTGCCAGCAGCTTATACGATTACGGGGACAGGGGGTACGAGCAGTACTTC.

This clonotype was seen a few times. J is TRBJ1-1 and V is TRBV3-1; D gene unclear. Germline lookup yields CDR1 LGHDT and CDR2 YNNKEL (reference sequence). Between the trimmed V and J ends, which lost 1 base and 4 bases, there was a span of 13 bases. The CDR3 is 15 amino acids. The CDR3 loop reads CASSQGVAAATEAFF. Here the CDR3 DNA reads TGTGCCAGCAGCCAAGGGGTCGCGGCCGCCACTGAAGCTTTCTTT.

For the CDR3, the DNA is TGTGCCAGCAGTGGAGGTTCGGGTGAAAAACTGTTTTTT. It encodes CASSGGSGEKLFF. V and J are TRBV6-1 and TRBJ1-4; D remains unclear. V lost 4 bases to trimming and J lost 7 bases, with 10 bases between them. CDR3 size: 13 residues. The V gene's germline CDR1 is MNHNS and CDR2 SASEGT.

J is TRBJ2-5 and V is TRBV3-1; D may match TRBD1 or TRBD2 (6 bases each). This CDR3 is 15 amino acids long. V dropped 0 bases and J dropped 3 bases, with 11 bases sitting between them. Germline CDR1 is LGHDT and CDR2 is YNNKEL (reference sequence). CDR3: CASSQDLRGEETQYF. CDR3 in DNA: TGTGCCAGCAGCCAAGATCTGAGGGGGGAAGAGACCCAGTACTTC.

The table lists this clonotype with a few counts. V and J are TRBV20-1 and TRBJ1-1; D is perhaps TRBD1 (6 bases). CDR1 and CDR2 from the germline V gene are DFQATT and SNEGSKA (reference sequence). V was cut by 0 bases and J by 4 bases, with 15 bases left in between. The CDR3 loop spans 15 amino acids. The CDR3 spells CSARDWNRVGTEAFF. Here the CDR3 DNA reads TGCAGTGCTAGAGATTGGAACAGGGTGGGCACTGAAGCTTTCTTT.

The chain combines TRBV4-1 with TRBJ2-1; D is unresolved. Germline assignment: CDR1 MGHRA and CDR2 YSYEKL. The V end lost 1 base, the J end lost 4 bases, and 14 bases lay between the germline ends. CDR3 length: 16 residues. The CDR3 bases are TGCGCCAGCAGCCAAGGTGGCAGGATGGGTTACAATGAGCAGTTCTTC. Its protein product is CASSQGGRMGYNEQFF.

The V and J genes are TRBV6-2 or TRBV6-3 and TRBJ2-3, with TRBD2 matching 12 bases. Germline V gene lookup returns CDR1 MNHEY and CDR2 SVGEGT. V dropped 7 bases and J dropped 0; count of bases not matched to a gene: 5. CDR3 size: 16 residues. The CDR3 DNA reads as TGTGCCAGCACCGGACTAGCGGGGCATAGCACAGATACGCAGTATTTT. Its translation is CASTGLAGHSTDTQYF.

This chain uses TRBV6-5 with TRBJ2-3, with TRBD2 as a possible D gene (7 bases). V gave up 0 bases and J gave up 2 bases, with 18 bases separating them. The CDR3 totals 18 residues. Germline assignment: CDR1 MNHEY and CDR2 SVGAGI. The CDR3 DNA follows: TGTGCCAGCAGTTACTCGTCTGGGGCGGGGGCGATCACAGATACGCAGTATTTT. Protein sequence: CASSYSSGAGAITDTQYF.

This clonotype was counted a few times. The rearrangement links TRBV7-8 to TRBJ2-5; D possibly corresponds to TRBD2 (5 bases). The CDR3 sequence is 11 residues long. Germline values: CDR1 SGHVS, CDR2 FQNEAQ. V lost 10 bases to trimming and J lost 5 bases, with 11 bases between them. The CDR3, as DNA: TGTGCCACCCGACCGGGGGAGACCCAGTACTTC. This codes for CATRPGETQYF.

This clonotype was seen more than once but under ten times. The chain is built from TRBV9 and TRBJ2-5, with TRBD1 identical over 9 bases. Germline CDR1 SGDLS, CDR2 YYNGEE. This CDR3 has 14 amino acids. The junction had 4 bases not matched to a gene; V was cut back by 2 bases and J by 5 bases. The CDR3: CASSVGDRDETQYF. Here the CDR3 DNA reads TGTGCCAGCAGCGTCGGGGACAGGGACGAGACCCAGTACTTC.

The V call is TRBV7-2, the J call TRBJ2-5, with a possible D match to TRBD2 (5 bases). Trimming stripped 2 bases from V and 3 bases from J, with 13 bases between. The germline V gene has CDR1 SGHTA and CDR2 FQGNSA. CDR3 size: 15 residues. The CDR3 is CASSLKFRGKETQYF. The CDR3 DNA follows: TGTGCCAGCAGCTTAAAGTTTCGAGGGAAAGAGACCCAGTACTTC.

The CDR3 DNA reads TGTGCCAGCAGCTTGACGGGACGGACTCTGACCCAGTACTTC. It encodes CASSLTGRTLTQYF. This rearrangement joins TRBV5-5 to TRBJ2-5; D might be TRBD1 or TRBD2, each matching 5 bases. Trimming removed 1 base at V and 7 bases at J, with 14 bases between. From germline, CDR1 is SGHKS and CDR2 YYEKEE (reference sequence). There are 14 residues in the CDR3.

This sequence joins TRBV4-3 and TRBJ1-1, with D maybe TRBD1 (5 bases). The V gene's germline CDR1 is LGHNA and CDR2 YSLEER. V gave up 2 bases and J gave up 4 bases, with 11 bases separating them. CDR3 size: 14 residues. CDR3 sequence: CASSQMGGGTEAFF. For the CDR3, the DNA is TGCGCCAGCAGCCAAATGGGTGGGGGCACTGAAGCTTTCTTT.

This clonotype occurred many times. The rearrangement uses TRBV7-2 and TRBJ2-7, with D possibly matching TRBD2 (5 bases). The CDR3 runs to 13 residues. The germline CDR1 and CDR2 sequences are SGHTA and FQGNSA. Between the trimmed V and J ends, which lost 2 bases and 6 bases, there was a span of 11 bases. The CDR3 nucleotides are TGTGCCAGCAGCTTATTCCGACGGGGCGAGCAGTACTTC. Its protein is CASSLFRRGEQYF.

This chain links TRBV5-4 with TRBJ2-5, with TRBD2 identical over 12 bases. The CDR3 loop spans 16 amino acids. In germline, CDR1 is SGHNT, CDR2 YYREEE (reference sequence). V lost 5 bases to trimming and J lost 5 bases; unmatched junction nucleotides: 10. CDR3 in amino acids: CASRRASGGGRETQYF. The CDR3 region has the DNA TGTGCCAGCAGGAGGGCTAGCGGGGGGGGGCGCGAGACCCAGTACTTC.

This clonotype was seen only a few times. The chain combines TRBV9 with TRBJ2-2; tentative D call: TRBD1 (6 bases). The CDR3 spans 15 residues. Germline CDR1 reads SGDLS; CDR2 reads YYNGEE. Trimming cost V 2 bases and J 0 bases, with 8 bases left between them. CDR3 protein: CASSVGGSNTGELFF. CDR3 coding DNA: TGTGCCAGCAGCGTTGGGGGCTCGAACACCGGGGAGCTGTTTTTT.

A few counts support this clonotype. The V and J genes are TRBV7-2 and TRBJ1-5; 7 nucleotides match TRBD1. CDR3 length: 16 amino acids. Germline trimming cut 0 bases from V and 0 bases from J; bases unmatched to any gene: 2. Germline loops: CDR1 SGHTA, CDR2 FQGNSA. The CDR3 loop reads CASSLAQGGSNQPQHF. CDR3 coding DNA: TGTGCCAGCAGCTTAGCCCAGGGGGGTAGCAATCAGCCCCAGCATTTT.

V usage is TRBV18 and J usage is TRBJ1-5; tentative D call: TRBD1 (5 bases). V dropped 3 bases and J dropped 6 bases, with 9 bases sitting between them. CDR1 is KGHSH, CDR2 LQKENI, per germline. The CDR3 totals 13 residues. CDR3 in DNA: TGTGCCAGCTCACCCCCAGGGCTTCAGCCCCAGCATTTT. This sequence encodes CASSPPGLQPQHF.

A few counts support this clonotype. This chain uses TRBV10-3 with TRBJ2-5; 14 bases line up with TRBD2. V lost 10 bases to trimming and J lost 5 bases; unmatched junction nucleotides: 12. The germline V gene has CDR1 ENHRY and CDR2 SYGVKD. CDR3 length: 16 residues. For the CDR3, the DNA is TGTGCCACCGCGACCTGGACTAGCGGGGGGCCGGAGACCCAGTACTTC. This encodes CATATWTSGGPETQYF.